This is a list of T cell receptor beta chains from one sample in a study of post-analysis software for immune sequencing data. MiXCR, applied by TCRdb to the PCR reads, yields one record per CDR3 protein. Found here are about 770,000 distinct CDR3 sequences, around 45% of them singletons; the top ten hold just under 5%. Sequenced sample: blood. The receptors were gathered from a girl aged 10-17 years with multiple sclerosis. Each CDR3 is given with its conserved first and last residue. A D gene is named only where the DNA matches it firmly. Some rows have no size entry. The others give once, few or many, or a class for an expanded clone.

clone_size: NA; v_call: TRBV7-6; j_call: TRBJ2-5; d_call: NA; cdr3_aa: CASTPRGGDEQYF; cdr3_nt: TGTGCCAGCACCCCGAGGGGGGGAGATGAGCAGTACTTC
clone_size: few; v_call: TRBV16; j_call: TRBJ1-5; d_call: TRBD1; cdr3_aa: CASSQRTGGSQPQHF; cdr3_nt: TGTGCCAGCAGCCAAAGGACAGGGGGCAGTCAGCCCCAGCATTTT
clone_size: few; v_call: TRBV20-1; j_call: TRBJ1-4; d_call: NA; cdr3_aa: CSATGSTNEKLFF; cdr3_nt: TGCAGTGCCACAGGATCAACTAATGAAAAACTGTTTTTT
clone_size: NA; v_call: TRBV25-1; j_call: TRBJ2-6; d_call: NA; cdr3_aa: CASSDPGLANVLTF; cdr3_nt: TGTGCCAGCAGTGACCCCGGGCTGGCCAACGTCCTGACTTTC
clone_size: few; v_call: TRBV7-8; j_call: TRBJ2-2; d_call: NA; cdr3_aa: CASSLEQVNTGELFF; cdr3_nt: TGTGCCAGCAGCTTAGAACAGGTGAACACCGGGGAGCTGTTTTTT
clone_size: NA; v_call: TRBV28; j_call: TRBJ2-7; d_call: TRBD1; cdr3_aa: CASRSPPGQGSYEQYF; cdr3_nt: TGTGCCAGCAGAAGCCCCCCGGGACAGGGCTCCTACGAGCAGTACTTC
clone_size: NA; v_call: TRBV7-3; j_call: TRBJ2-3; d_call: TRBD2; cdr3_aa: CASSRSGGPTDTQYF; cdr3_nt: TGTGCCAGCAGCCGTAGCGGGGGGCCCACAGATACGCAGTATTTT
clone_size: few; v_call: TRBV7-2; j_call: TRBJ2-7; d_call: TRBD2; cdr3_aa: CASSLAVPSGSHYEQYF; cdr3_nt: TGTGCCAGCAGCTTAGCCGTGCCTAGCGGGAGTCACTACGAGCAGTACTTC
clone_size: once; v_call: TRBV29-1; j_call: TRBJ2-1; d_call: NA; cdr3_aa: CSVDEGDGEQFF; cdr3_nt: TGCAGCGTTGACGAGGGAGATGGTGAGCAGTTCTTC
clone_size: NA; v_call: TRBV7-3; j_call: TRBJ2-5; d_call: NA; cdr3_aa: CASSFFGNSEETQYF; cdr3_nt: TGTGCCAGCAGCTTCTTCGGGAATTCCGAAGAGACCCAGTACTTC
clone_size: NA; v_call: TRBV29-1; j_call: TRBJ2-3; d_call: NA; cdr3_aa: CSADSPSTDTQYF; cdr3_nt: TGCAGCGCGGACAGTCCTAGCACAGATACGCAGTATTTT
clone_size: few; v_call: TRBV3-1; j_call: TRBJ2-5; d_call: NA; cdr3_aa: CASSQRPEGTSEETQYF; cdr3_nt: TGTGCCAGCAGCCAACGGCCTGAAGGGACTTCGGAAGAGACCCAGTACTTC
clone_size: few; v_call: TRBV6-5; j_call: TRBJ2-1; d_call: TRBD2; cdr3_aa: CASSHPGLAKQLSSYNEQFF; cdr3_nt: TGTGCCAGCAGTCACCCGGGACTAGCGAAACAATTAAGCTCCTACAATGAGCAGTTCTTC
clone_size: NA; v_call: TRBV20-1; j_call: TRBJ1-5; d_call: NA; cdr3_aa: CSARTERALRNQPQHF; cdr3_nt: TGCAGTGCTAGAACGGAGAGGGCCCTGCGCAATCAGCCCCAGCATTTT
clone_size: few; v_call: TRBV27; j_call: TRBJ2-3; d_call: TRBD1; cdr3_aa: CASIPRTGTLDTQYF; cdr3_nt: TGTGCCAGCATTCCGAGGACAGGGACCTTAGATACGCAGTATTTT
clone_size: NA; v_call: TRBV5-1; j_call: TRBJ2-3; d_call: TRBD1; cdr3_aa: CASSLTRGLTGQRTDTQYF; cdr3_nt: TGCGCCAGCAGCTTGACCCGGGGTTTGACAGGGCAGAGGACAGATACGCAGTATTTT
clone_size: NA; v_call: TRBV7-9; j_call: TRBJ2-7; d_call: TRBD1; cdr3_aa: CASSPSYDGTGDLREQYF; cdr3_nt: TGTGCCAGCAGCCCCTCATACGACGGGACAGGGGACTTACGCGAGCAGTACTTC
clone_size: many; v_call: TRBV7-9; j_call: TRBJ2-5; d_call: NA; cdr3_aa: CASSPEGGETQYF; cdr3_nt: TGTGCCAGCAGCCCCGAGGGGGGGGAGACCCAGTACTTC
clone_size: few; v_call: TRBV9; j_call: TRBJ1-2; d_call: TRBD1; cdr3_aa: CASSVDPTGGYGYTF; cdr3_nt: TGTGCCAGCAGCGTCGACCCCACAGGGGGCTATGGCTACACCTTC
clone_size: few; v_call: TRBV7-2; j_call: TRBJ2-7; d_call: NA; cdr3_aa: CASSPDIVYEQYF; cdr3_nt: TGTGCCAGCAGCCCTGATATTGTCTACGAGCAGTACTTC
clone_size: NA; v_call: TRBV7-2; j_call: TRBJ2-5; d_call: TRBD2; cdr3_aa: CASSRRTSGRLETQYF; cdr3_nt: TGTGCCAGCAGCCGAAGGACTAGCGGGAGATTGGAGACCCAGTACTTC
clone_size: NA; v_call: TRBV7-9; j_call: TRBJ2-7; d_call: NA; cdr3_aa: CASSYGQISYEQYF; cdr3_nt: TGTGCCAGCAGTTACGGGCAGATCTCCTACGAGCAGTACTTC
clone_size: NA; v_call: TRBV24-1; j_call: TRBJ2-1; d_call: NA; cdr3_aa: CATSHGGINEQFF; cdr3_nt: TGTGCCACCAGTCACGGAGGGATCAATGAGCAGTTCTTC
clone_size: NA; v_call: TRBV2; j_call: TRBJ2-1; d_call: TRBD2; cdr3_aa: CASSEERGTADEQFF; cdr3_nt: TGTGCCAGCAGTGAGGAGCGGGGAACAGCGGATGAGCAGTTCTTC
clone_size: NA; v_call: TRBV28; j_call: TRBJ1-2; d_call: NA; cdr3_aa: CASSTRGGSGYTF; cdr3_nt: TGTGCCAGCAGTACCAGGGGAGGATCCGGCTACACCTTC
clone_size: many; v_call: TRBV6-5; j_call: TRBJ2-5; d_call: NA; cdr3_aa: CASSWGGETQYF; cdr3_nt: TGTGCCAGCAGTTGGGGAGGAGAGACCCAGTACTTC